The 27 T cell receptor beta chains listed next were all sequenced from one sample in a study of T cell repertoires in cytomegalovirus infection. TCRdb independently ran MiXCR on the reads; one entry per CDR3 protein. The sample records fewer than 550,000 distinct CDR3 sequences, 26% being singletons. Sequencing was performed on PBMCs. The receptors come from a human donor in good health (CMV status not recorded). Some clones in this sample may be carry-over from other donors' samples.

This clonotype was found many times. The genes are TRBV6-2 or TRBV6-3 and TRBJ2-5; no clear D gene. The germline gives CDR1 MNHEY, CDR2 SVGEGT. V lost 0 bases and J lost 2, with 7 bases in between. The CDR3 runs to 14 residues. The CDR3 sequence: CASSYSELQETQYF. In DNA, the CDR3 is TGTGCCAGCAGTTACTCGGAGCTTCAAGAGACCCAGTACTTC.

This clonotype was observed a few times. V and J are TRBV12-3 or TRBV12-4 and TRBJ1-1, with D perhaps TRBD1 (6 bases). CDR3 size: 13 residues. Trimming shortened V by 8 bases and J by 10 bases, and 20 bases separated the two germline ends. The CDR3 region is CASSPGVGILAFF. The DNA for the CDR3 is TGTGCCAGCTCCCCAGGGGTTGGGATTTTAGCTTTCTTT.

This clonotype was detected a few times. V usage is TRBV7-9 and J usage is TRBJ2-7; 7 bases are a match to TRBD2. The V gene's germline CDR1 is SEHNR and CDR2 FQNEAQ (reference sequence). This CDR3 region has 14 residues. The V and J ends lost 3 bases and 6 bases, in that order; junction bases with no gene match: 8. CDR3 in amino acids: CASSLGGTVSEQYF. In DNA, the CDR3 is TGTGCCAGCAGCTTGGGGGGGACGGTGAGCGAGCAGTACTTC.

V and J are TRBV5-4 and TRBJ1-5; D remains ambiguous. Looked up from germline, CDR1 is SGHNT and CDR2 is YYREEE (reference sequence). V was clipped by 1 base and J by 2 bases, with 13 bases between them. CDR3 length: 16 residues. This CDR3 reads CASSLTGSGGNQPQHF. The CDR3 DNA reads TGTGCCAGCAGCTTGACCGGTTCGGGTGGCAATCAGCCCCAGCATTTT. Full variable domain (outside the CDR3, taken from reference TRBV5-4 and TRBJ1-5): ETGVTQSPTHLIKTRGQQVTLRCSSQSGHNTVSWYQQALGQGPQFIFQYYREEENGRGNFPPRFSGLQFPNYSSELNVNALELDDSALYLCASSLTGSGGNQPQHFGDGTRLSIL.

This clonotype was counted only a few times. CDR3 nucleotides: TGTGCCAGCAGACAACTCGGACAAGAGGACATTCAGTACTTC. Residues: CASRQLGQEDIQYF. The V gene is TRBV6-2 or TRBV6-3, the J gene TRBJ2-4; TRBD1 is a possible D gene (5 bases). Deletions cut 6 bases from V and 8 bases from J, with 17 bases between. Germline CDR1 is MNHEY and CDR2 is SVGEGT. There are 14 residues in the CDR3.

The rearrangement links TRBV2 to TRBJ1-2, with TRBD1 as a possible D gene (6 bases). Per the germline V gene, CDR1 is SNHLY and CDR2 is FYNNEI. The CDR3 runs 11 residues. Deletions cut 8 bases from V and 5 bases from J, with 9 bases between. The CDR3 reads CASEQGYGYTF. CDR3 DNA: TGTGCCAGCGAACAGGGATATGGCTACACCTTC.

V usage is TRBV9 and J usage is TRBJ2-4, with no clear D. Germline lookup yields CDR1 SGDLS and CDR2 YYNGEE. CDR3 length: 12 residues. Trimming removed 4 bases at V and 7 bases at J, with 9 bases between. CDR3 bases: TGTGCCAGCAGCTCGGACGGGAACATTCAGTACTTC. It is translated as CASSSDGNIQYF.

The CDR3 loop is CASRFDGNPTREQYV. CDR3 bases: TGTGCCAGTCGGTTTGACGGGAATCCCACTCGCGAGCAGTACGTC. This chain joins TRBV27 and TRBJ2-7, with D possibly being TRBD2 (5 bases). Germline V CDR1 and CDR2: MNHEY, SMNVEV (reference sequence). V was cut by 9 bases and J by 6 bases, with 24 bases left in between. The CDR3 has 15 residues.

This chain connects TRBV7-3 to TRBJ2-2, with TRBD1 as a possible D gene (6 bases). CDR1 and CDR2 from the germline V gene are SGHTA and FQGTGA. V lost 2 bases and J lost 10, with 17 bases in between. The CDR3 loop spans 15 amino acids. Here the CDR3 DNA reads TGTGCCAGCAGCTTAGGCCCAACAGGGACGGAGGAGCTGTTTTTT. Translated, it gives CASSLGPTGTEELFF.

The chain carries TRBV7-8 and TRBJ1-6; D is unresolved. The CDR3 has 16 residues. The V end lost 5 bases, the J end lost 5 bases, and 16 bases lay between the germline ends. The V gene's germline CDR1 is SGHVS and CDR2 FQNEAQ. The CDR3 region has the DNA TGTGCCAGCAGCCAAGATAGCCGGGCTCATAATTCACCCCTCCACTTT. Its translation: CASSQDSRAHNSPLHF.

The chain links TRBV13 to TRBJ2-5; no clear D gene. Germline CDR1 reads PRHDT; CDR2 reads FYEKMQ (reference sequence). The CDR3 loop spans 13 amino acids. V was trimmed by 4 bases and J by 5 bases, leaving 11 bases between them. This chain's CDR3 is CASSSMDRETQYF. CDR3 bases: TGTGCCAGCAGCTCGATGGACCGGGAGACCCAGTACTTC.

A few counts support this clonotype. The V call is TRBV28, the J call TRBJ2-5; 7 bases fit TRBD1. Trimming cost V 8 bases and J 6 bases; bases outside gene matches: 12. Germline V gives CDR1 MDHEN, CDR2 SYDVKM. The CDR3 extends over 14 amino acids. The CDR3 region has the DNA TGTGCCAGCGGACCGACAGGGTGGCATCAGACCCAGTACTTC. It codes for CASGPTGWHQTQYF.

This clonotype was observed once. The chain combines TRBV11-3 with TRBJ2-2, with D perhaps matching TRBD1 (5 bases). The ends were cut back, 0 bases at V and 2 bases at J, with 10 bases in the middle. CDR3 length equals 16 residues. Per germline, CDR1 SGHNT and CDR2 YENEEA. The CDR3 sequence is CASSLDGARNTGELFF. In nucleotides, the CDR3 is TGTGCCAGCAGCTTAGATGGGGCGCGAAACACCGGGGAGCTGTTTTTT.

This clonotype was picked up many times. V usage is TRBV24-1 and J usage is TRBJ2-3; tentatively, D is TRBD2 (6 bases). The CDR3 covers 13 residues. CDR1 and CDR2 from the germline V gene are KGHDR and SFDVKD. V lost 3 bases, J lost 3 bases, and 6 bases lay in between. The CDR3, as DNA: TGTGCCACCAGTGATCGGGGGACAGATACGCAGTATTTT. It is translated as CATSDRGTDTQYF.

V usage is TRBV28 and J usage is TRBJ2-7; D perhaps matches TRBD1 (6 bases). Trimming removed 2 bases at V and 0 bases at J, with 14 bases between. The germline V gene has CDR1 MDHEN and CDR2 SYDVKM. The CDR3 runs 16 residues. The CDR3 DNA follows: TGTGCCAGCAGTTTACTAGGGGGACATTTCTCCTACGAGCAGTACTTC. This encodes CASSLLGGHFSYEQYF. The complete variable domain, with remaining parts taken from reference TRBV28 and TRBJ2-7, reads DVKVTQSSRYLVKRTGEKVFLECVQDMDHENMFWYRQDPGLGLRLIYFSYDVKMKEKGDIPEGYSVSREKKERFSLILESASTNQTSMYLCASSLLGGHFSYEQYFGPGTRLTVT.

This clonotype was seen ten or more times. The J gene is TRBJ2-2, the V gene TRBV7-2; TRBD2 agrees at 10 bases. Germline lookup yields CDR1 SGHTA and CDR2 FQGNSA. The V and J ends lost 5 bases and 3 bases, in that order; junction bases with no gene match: 3. The CDR3 is 15 residues long. As DNA, the CDR3 is TGTGCCAGCAGCCTTAGCGGGAGGTACACCGGGGAGCTGTTTTTT. This encodes CASSLSGRYTGELFF.

The chain links TRBV7-2 to TRBJ2-7, with D possibly TRBD2 on 6 matching bases. From germline, CDR1 is SGHTA and CDR2 FQGNSA. The CDR3 runs to 15 residues. Between the trimmed V and J ends, which lost 3 bases and 0 bases, there was a span of 12 bases. As DNA, the CDR3 is TGTGCCAGCAGCTTCCAGCGGGCGAGCTCCTACGAGCAGTACTTC. Translated, it gives CASSFQRASSYEQYF.

V is TRBV12-3 or TRBV12-4 and J is TRBJ2-5; 9 nucleotides match TRBD1. The CDR3 runs to 15 residues. The trim removed 3 bases at V and 5 bases at J, leaving 7 bases unmatched. The CDR3 DNA is TGTGCCAGCAGTTTTAAACAGGGGGCTATGGAGACCCAGTACTTC. This codes for CASSFKQGAMETQYF.

V is TRBV19 and J is TRBJ2-2; D is ambiguous. The length of the CDR3 is 12 residues. V was shortened by 7 bases and J by 13 bases, with 16 bases between the two germline ends. CDR1 and CDR2 from the germline V gene are LNHDA and SQIVND (reference sequence). The CDR3 protein is CASTLSGFGLFF. Written as DNA, the CDR3 is TGTGCCAGTACCCTCTCAGGTTTCGGGCTGTTTTTT.

The V and J genes are TRBV11-2 and TRBJ1-1, with no clear D. The CDR3 is 14 amino acids. Germline V gives CDR1 SGHAT, CDR2 FQNNGV. V was clipped by 5 bases and J by 1 base, with 11 bases between them. The CDR3 sequence is CASSLGFENTEAFF. CDR3 coding DNA: TGTGCCAGCAGCCTAGGGTTCGAGAACACTGAAGCTTTCTTT.

This clonotype has only a few counts. CDR3 protein: CASSLYGVSYNEQFF. CDR3 in DNA: TGCGCCAGCAGCTTGTACGGAGTCTCCTACAATGAGCAGTTCTTC. The rearrangement joins TRBV5-1 to TRBJ2-1; unclear D gene. The CDR3 spans 15 residues. CDR1 and CDR2 (germline): SGHRS, YFSETQ. The V and J ends lost 1 base and 0 bases respectively, with 8 bases between them.

This chain connects TRBV7-9 to TRBJ2-4; TRBD1 aligns across 11 bases. Trimming took 5 bases from V and 8 from J; bases not matched to a gene: 11. This CDR3 has 16 amino acids. Germline loops: CDR1 SEHNR, CDR2 FQNEAQ (reference sequence). CDR3 coding DNA: TGTGCCAGCAGCCTCCACCTGGGACAGGGGGAGGACATTCAGTACTTC. Translation gives CASSLHLGQGEDIQYF.

This clonotype occurred a few times. The rearrangement links TRBV7-6 to TRBJ1-6; the D gene is possibly TRBD1 (5 bases). Germline values: CDR1 SGHVS, CDR2 FNYEAQ. Trimming took 2 bases from V and 13 from J, leaving 9 bases between them. The CDR3 loop spans 12 amino acids. Here the CDR3 DNA reads TGTGCCAGCAGCTTAATAGGGGCGCCCCTCCACTTT. This encodes CASSLIGAPLHF.

This sequence joins TRBV7-2 and TRBJ1-2, with D unclear. Trimming shortened V by 0 bases and J by 7 bases, and 9 bases separated the two germline ends. The germline gives CDR1 SGHTA, CDR2 FQGNSA. CDR3 size: 13 residues. The CDR3 sequence is CASSLAVPGGYTF. As DNA, the CDR3 is TGTGCCAGCAGCTTAGCGGTTCCAGGTGGCTACACCTTC.

This chain uses TRBV28 with TRBJ1-1, with D hard to call. The CDR3 runs to 12 residues. The V end lost 2 bases, the J end lost 3 bases, and 4 bases lay between the germline ends. Germline CDR1 and CDR2: MDHEN and SYDVKM. CDR3 coding DNA: TGTGCCAGCAGTTTAGAACACACTGAAGCTTTCTTT. Protein product: CASSLEHTEAFF.

The V gene is TRBV6-2 or TRBV6-3, the J gene TRBJ2-2, with 9 bases that match TRBD2. Germline V lookup: CDR1 MNHEY, CDR2 SVGEGT. The length of the CDR3 is 16 residues. V dropped 0 bases and J dropped 6; count of bases not matched to a gene: 5. This CDR3 is CASSYSRTSAAGELFF. The CDR3 DNA reads TGTGCCAGCAGTTACTCAAGGACTAGCGCAGCCGGGGAGCTGTTTTTT.

The genes are TRBV6-6 and TRBJ1-1; D gene unclear. This CDR3 has 13 residues. CDR1 and CDR2 from the germline V gene are MNHNY and SVGAGI (reference sequence). V was clipped by 6 bases and J by 5 bases, with 13 bases between them. DNA of the CDR3: TGTGCCAGCAGATCCGCCGTAGTAACTGAAGCTTTCTTT. It yields the protein CASRSAVVTEAFF.